Sequencing of this TCR beta chain was carried out in a study of shared clonotypes between healthy human individuals. Study-wide results and caveats: Naive subsets typically showed greater estimated richness than memory subsets. Incompleteness in sorted-subset sequencing, despite large depth, was shown by rarefaction.

Of note for this clone: Its antigen is still unknown.

As defined, naive CD8 cells were CD45RO-negative and positively selected for CCR7, with terminally differentiated effector memory CD45RA+ cells excluded. Donors were Caucasian adults residing in Nashville, Tennessee, USA. Germline-derived CDR1 and CDR2 are LNHDA and SQIVND (reference sequence). There are 12 residues in the CDR3. Trimming shortened V by 2 bases and J by 7 bases, and 8 bases separated the two germline ends. Deep level was the assay's run setting. Assay used: immunoSEQ multiplex PCR; TCRdb lists only in-frame clones, some missing. The table records hundreds of thousands of clones, around 93% of them present only once.

Source material: naive CD8+ T cells sorted from blood. V gene TRBV19 combines with J gene TRBJ1-1, with D hard to call. The sequence came from a man younger than 45 in good health. CDR3 loop: CASSISGIEAFF. CDR3 nucleotides: TGTGCCAGTAGTATATCGGGTATTGAAGCTTTCTTT. Full variable domain (outside the CDR3, taken from reference TRBV19 and TRBJ1-1): DGGITQSPKYLFRKEGQNVTLSCEQNLNHDAMYWYRQDPGQGLRLIYYSQIVNDFQKGDIAEGYSVSREKKESFPLTVTSAQKNPTAFYLCASSISGIEAFFGQGTRLTVV.